The present entry profiles one TCR beta chain with its context. What it binds is not known. The sample belongs to a study of vaccination and CD4 T cells after COVID-19. Background on the study: Cultures that served as controls received a CEFX pool, an HIV-1 Nef pool, or no peptide.

This CDR3 contains 13 residues. V was shortened by 4 bases and J by 0 bases, with 9 bases between the two germline ends. Germline loops: CDR1 SQVTM, CDR2 ANQGSEA. Treatment denoted: roughly 10-day PBMC culture with coronavirus spike peptide pools or control peptides (ViraFEST assay). The Oncomine TCR Beta short-read assay was applied to DNA of cultured CD4+ T cells. TCRdb used MiXCR to reprocess the PCR reads, holding one entry per CDR3 protein. This sample has about 20,000 distinct CDR3 sequences; roughly three fifths occur once, and the top ten carry 6% to 8%. Sequencing was performed on CD4+ T cells from blood, cultured in vitro, taken before SARS-CoV-2 vaccination. The V call is TRBV29-1, the J call TRBJ1-2; D is perhaps TRBD1 (5 bases). The source is a human donor who had recovered from COVID-19. The CDR3 DNA is TGCAGCGTTGGCAGGGACCCTAACTATGGCTACACCTTC. Amino acid sequence: CSVGRDPNYGYTF. Based on the CDR3 plus reference TRBV29-1 and TRBJ1-2, the full variable domain is SAVISQKPSRDICQRGTSLTIQCQVDSQVTMMFWYRQQPGQSLTLIATANQGSEATYESGFVIDKFPISRPNLTFSTLTVSNMSPEDSSIYLCSVGRDPNYGYTFGSGTRLTVV.